This TCR beta chain was obtained from a study of CD8 T cells in Susac syndrome. It was with random hexamers that roughly 0.45 to 1 ug RNA was reverse transcribed. Each CDR3 protein gets one entry after TCRdb re-called the immunoSEQ multiplex PCR reads with MiXCR. This sample has roughly 200,000 distinct CDR3 sequences, with approximately 95% found just once. J lost 6 bases, V lost 6 bases, and 13 bases had no gene match. There are 16 residues in the CDR3. The germline CDR1 and CDR2 sequences are SQVTM and ANQGSEA. Sequencing targeted TCR beta in T cells from blood (CD8+ and CD4+). Healthy donors constituted the control group, matched for age and sex.

This receptor was obtained from a human donor in good health. Sequencing was performed on CD4+ T cells from PBMCs. The V and J genes are TRBV29-1 and TRBJ2-2; 10 nucleotides match TRBD1. The CDR3 DNA sequence: TGCAGCGTATCCTTCCAGGGACAGGGGTACGCCGGGGAGCTGTTTTTT. Protein sequence: CSVSFQGQGYAGELFF.